This T cell receptor beta chain originates from a study of CD4 T cells in relation to SARS-CoV-2 and coronaviruses. In its sample, this clone was seen once. Before the COVID-19 pandemic, during about 2011-2019, CD4+ T cells were taken from unexposed donors. Germline assignment: CDR1 LNHDA and CDR2 SQIVND (reference sequence). The length of the CDR3 is 16 residues. The V gene end was trimmed by 5 bases and the J gene end by 1 base; junction bases not matched to a gene: 10. Deep TCR-beta sequencing used DNA from uncultured naive and memory CD4+ T cells. Libraries were prepared by immunoSEQ multiplex PCR; TCRdb keeps only in-frame clonotypes and omits some of them. Altogether around 56,000 clones are present, just over 85% being singletons, with the ten largest covering 1.1% to 1.5%.

The origin of this receptor is a human donor in good health. The genes are TRBV19 and TRBJ1-1, with TRBD1 matching over 7 bases. The specimen sequenced was memory CD4+ T cells from PBMCs. As DNA, the CDR3 is TGTGCCAGTAGTGTACAGGGGAGGGAAAGGAACACTGAAGCTTTCTTT. Amino acids: CASSVQGRERNTEAFF.